This entry lists 14 T cell receptor beta chains sequenced from one sample in a study of blood T cells in healthy people across ages. For the second PCR, which ran for about 7 to 11 cycles, a sample-barcoded 5' primer and a J-beta primer mix were used. From the 5' RACE reads, TCRdb called clonotypes with MiXCR, one entry per CDR3 protein. The sample records roughly 800,000 distinct CDR3 sequences, 25% being singletons. The data were also submitted as part of a second study, on T cells of mothers and their children.

The sequencing input was blood. The receptors were gathered from a boy aged 5-17 years in good health.

In its sample, this clonotype was seen a few times. The CDR3 coding sequence is TGCAGCGTTCTTTCGTCTAGCGGGAGGGCCTCAGGGACCCAGTACTTC. Translating gives CSVLSSSGRASGTQYF. The genes are TRBV29-1 and TRBJ2-5, with 12 bases fitting TRBD2. The trim removed 5 bases at V and 7 bases at J, leaving 14 bases unmatched. This CDR3 is built from 16 residues. The V gene's germline CDR1 is SQVTM and CDR2 ANQGSEA.

The V and J genes are TRBV4-3 and TRBJ2-7; D unclear. In germline, CDR1 is LGHNA, CDR2 YSLEER. V shed 4 bases and J shed 2 bases, with 15 bases lying between them. The CDR3 runs 15 residues. CDR3 DNA sequence: TGCGCCAGCAGCCCCAATTGGGCAGGCCCCTACGAGCAGTACTTC. It yields the protein CASSPNWAGPYEQYF.

V gene TRBV29-1 combines with J gene TRBJ2-2, with D possibly matching TRBD2 (5 bases). There are 16 residues in the CDR3. Between the trimmed V and J ends, which lost 0 bases and 6 bases, there was a span of 17 bases. Per germline, CDR1 SQVTM and CDR2 ANQGSEA. The CDR3 DNA sequence: TGCAGCGTTGAAGATATTAGGGCCAAAGCGGCCGGGGAGCTGTTTTTT. Its protein product is CSVEDIRAKAAGELFF.

This clonotype was counted a few times. This chain joins TRBV12-3 or TRBV12-4 and TRBJ1-2; D gene uncertain. V lost 2 bases and J 8 bases, leaving 15 bases between the germline ends. The CDR3 is 14 residues long. CDR3 bases: TGTGCCAGCAGTTTAAACGGACGTCTGGGGGGCTACACCTTC. This sequence encodes CASSLNGRLGGYTF.

The chain links TRBV6-2 or TRBV6-3 to TRBJ2-7; possible D gene TRBD2, 6 bases. Between the trimmed V and J ends, which lost 2 bases and 3 bases, there was a span of 14 bases. This CDR3 region has 15 residues. CDR1 and CDR2 (germline): MNHEY, SVGEGT. The CDR3: CASSYDTEGDYEQYF. CDR3 coding DNA: TGTGCCAGCAGTTACGATACGGAGGGAGACTACGAGCAGTACTTC.

This clonotype occurred many times. This chain links TRBV7-6 with TRBJ1-1; no reliable D call. The CDR3 runs to 13 residues. V was pared by 3 bases and J by 7 bases, with 12 bases between. CDR1 is SGHVS and CDR2 is FNYEAQ in the germline V gene. DNA of the CDR3: TGTGCCAGCAGCTTGTACTCCGGCGATGAAGCTTTCTTT. This encodes CASSLYSGDEAFF.

The chain combines TRBV12-3 or TRBV12-4 with TRBJ2-1, with 10 bases lining up with TRBD2. The J call is uncertain, as TRBJ2-5 better fits the DNA end. CDR3 length: 15 amino acids. The CDR3 is CASSLASGSWETQYF. In nucleotides, the CDR3 is TGTGCCAGCAGTTTGGCTAGCGGGAGCTGGGAGACCCAGTACTTC.

The genes are TRBV5-1 and TRBJ2-5; 8 nucleotides line up with TRBD1. From germline, CDR1 is SGHRS and CDR2 YFSETQ. The CDR3 contains 16 residues. J lost 5 bases, V lost 0 bases, and 9 bases had no gene match. In DNA form, the CDR3 reads TGCGCCAGCAGCTTGGAGGCAGGGGGCTCTGGGGAGACCCAGTACTTC. Translating gives CASSLEAGGSGETQYF.

The rearrangement joins TRBV4-2 to TRBJ2-3; TRBD2 matches 13 bases. Trimming removed 6 bases from V and 4 bases from J; junction bases left unmatched: 7. The CDR3 is 16 amino acids. The germline V gene encodes CDR1 LGHNA and CDR2 YNFKEQ. CDR3 coding DNA: TGTGCCAGCAGGGAACTAGCGGGGGGGCTTGCAGATACGCAGTATTTT. Translation gives CASRELAGGLADTQYF.

The rearrangement joins TRBV9 to TRBJ1-1; weak D call: TRBD1 (6 bases). The CDR3 contains 16 residues. V was trimmed by 4 bases and J by 4 bases, leaving 20 bases between them. CDR1 and CDR2 from the germline V gene are SGDLS and YYNGEE. CDR3 sequence (DNA): TGTGCCAGCAGCCAATCACAGGGCCGGGGAGCCACTGAAGCTTTCTTT. Encoded protein: CASSQSQGRGATEAFF.

This clonotype was recorded a few times. The CDR3 end shows no conserved phenylalanine or tryptophan, and so a read error is likely. The chain carries TRBV5-5 and TRBJ1-1; D gene uncertain. This CDR3 comprises 15 residues. The germline CDR1 and CDR2 sequences are SGHKS and YYEKEE (reference sequence). V was pared by 1 base and J by 3 bases, with 13 bases between. Here the CDR3 DNA reads TGTGCCAGCAGCTTGATAATATCGGAGGACACTGAAGCTTTCCTT. It specifies CASSLIISEDTEAFL.

The chain combines TRBV7-6 with TRBJ1-5, with 7 bases that match TRBD1. Germline V gives CDR1 SGHVS, CDR2 FNYEAQ. This CDR3 spans 13 amino acids. The V gene end was trimmed by 8 bases and the J gene end by 6 bases; junction bases not matched to a gene: 7. The CDR3: CASDTGDGQPQHF. The CDR3, as DNA: TGTGCCAGCGACACAGGGGATGGTCAGCCCCAGCATTTT. The whole variable domain, filled in from reference TRBV7-6 and TRBJ1-5, reads GAGVSQSPRYKVTKRGQDVALRCDPISGHVSLYWYRQALGQGPEFLTYFNYEAQQDKSGLPNDRFSAERPEGSISTLTIQRTEQRDSAMYRCASDTGDGQPQHFGDGTRLSIL.

This sequence joins TRBV7-9 and TRBJ2-1; 11 bases map to TRBD2. Germline V gene lookup returns CDR1 SEHNR and CDR2 FQNEAQ (reference sequence). This CDR3 spans 18 amino acids. After removal of 5 bases from V and 0 bases from J, the junction contained 9 bases not matched to a gene. CDR3 loop: CASSPRLAGPSSYNEQFF. The CDR3 nucleotides are TGTGCCAGCAGCCCCAGACTAGCGGGGCCCAGCTCCTACAATGAGCAGTTCTTC. The full variable domain, rest sourced from reference TRBV7-9 and TRBJ2-1, is DTGVSQNPRHKITKRGQNVTFRCDPISEHNRLYWYRQTLGQGPEFLTYFQNEAQLEKSRLLSDRFSAERPKGSFSTLEIQRTEQGDSAMYLCASSPRLAGPSSYNEQFFGPGTRLTVL.

This clonotype has more than one count but fewer than ten. The chain employs TRBV4-3 and TRBJ2-5, with TRBD2 identical over 7 bases. V was pared by 4 bases and J by 1 base, with 6 bases of the junction left unmatched. The CDR3 runs 15 residues. The germline gives CDR1 LGHNA, CDR2 YSLEER. The CDR3 is CASSPSGVVQETQYF. The DNA for the CDR3 is TGCGCCAGCAGCCCGAGCGGGGTAGTCCAAGAGACCCAGTACTTC.